This T cell receptor (beta chain) was sequenced for a study of blood T cell repertoires in COVID-19. Looking at the study overall: Researchers got acute and convalescent COVID-19 samples from the United States, Italy and Spain. T cells, B-cell-depleted T cells, or PBMCs supplied cDNA or gDNA.

The V gene's germline CDR1 is SGHTA and CDR2 FQGNSA. The CDR3 runs 16 residues. Trimming removed 5 bases at V and 6 bases at J, with 19 bases between. Measured with immunoSEQ multiplex PCR; TCRdb has only the in-frame clones, and not every one. The table lists 81,000 or so clones, around 89% of them singletons, with approximately 12% in the top ten. This TCR was sampled from a man in his 70s with active or convalescent COVID-19. The sequenced sample consisted of peripheral blood. The chain couples TRBV7-2 to TRBJ2-2, with D perhaps matching TRBD1 (5 bases). Here the CDR3 DNA reads TGTGCCAGCAGCGCAACTCCAGGGCTGTTGGCCGGGGAGCTGTTTTTT. Translation gives CASSATPGLLAGELFF.